The entry that follows covers one TCR beta chain sequence. Its antigen is unknown. CDR1 and CDR2 (germline): SNHLY, FYNNEI. V lost 6 bases and J 4 bases, leaving 12 bases between the germline ends. The CDR3 length is 13 residues. TCR beta VDJ and CDR3 profiles were obtained from a genomic DNA template. TCRdb re-derived calls from the reads in MiXCR, one entry per CDR3 protein. This repertoire shows 200,000 or so distinct CDR3 sequences, under 55% found once; its top ten account for 15% to 20%. This specimen comes from a study of CD8+CD57+ T cells in acquired aplastic anemia. As for the study in general: Quantities of DNA derived from sorted CD4+ and CD8+ cells averaged approximately 3 ug.

Study-wide points: Any difference that existed in CD8+ Simpson's diversity between patients and controls was not significant. Patients and controls were found to share twenty-nine CD8+ CDR3 sequences.

CD8+CD57+ cell expansion, shown by flow cytometry, had occurred in the patients selected for sequencing. What was sequenced was sorted CD4+, CD8+, or CD8+CD57+ T cells (not recorded which) from PBMCs. The V gene is TRBV2, the J gene TRBJ1-2; D is possibly TRBD1 (5 bases). This TCR was recovered from a human donor with aplastic anemia. CDR3 sequence reads: CASRVGEGYGYTF. The DNA for the CDR3 is TGTGCCAGCAGGGTGGGGGAGGGCTATGGCTACACCTTC.